The T cell receptor (beta chain) under discussion was sequenced for a study of blood T cell repertoires in COVID-19. Generated by immunoSEQ multiplex PCR, the TCRdb table keeps only in-frame clones and is missing some. The profile shows 84,000 or so clones, approximately 75% of them singletons. The germline V and J ends were trimmed by 2 bases and 9 bases, with 13 bases remaining between them. This CDR3 region has 13 residues. Germline CDR1 and CDR2: SGHAT and FQNNGV. The genes are TRBV11-2 and TRBJ1-2; D unclear. The sample consisted of peripheral blood. The TCR sequence derives from a human donor in a cohort sampled during active COVID-19. The CDR3 here is CASSLILEKRYTF. The CDR3 DNA follows: TGTGCCAGCAGCTTAATCCTTGAAAAGCGCTACACCTTC.